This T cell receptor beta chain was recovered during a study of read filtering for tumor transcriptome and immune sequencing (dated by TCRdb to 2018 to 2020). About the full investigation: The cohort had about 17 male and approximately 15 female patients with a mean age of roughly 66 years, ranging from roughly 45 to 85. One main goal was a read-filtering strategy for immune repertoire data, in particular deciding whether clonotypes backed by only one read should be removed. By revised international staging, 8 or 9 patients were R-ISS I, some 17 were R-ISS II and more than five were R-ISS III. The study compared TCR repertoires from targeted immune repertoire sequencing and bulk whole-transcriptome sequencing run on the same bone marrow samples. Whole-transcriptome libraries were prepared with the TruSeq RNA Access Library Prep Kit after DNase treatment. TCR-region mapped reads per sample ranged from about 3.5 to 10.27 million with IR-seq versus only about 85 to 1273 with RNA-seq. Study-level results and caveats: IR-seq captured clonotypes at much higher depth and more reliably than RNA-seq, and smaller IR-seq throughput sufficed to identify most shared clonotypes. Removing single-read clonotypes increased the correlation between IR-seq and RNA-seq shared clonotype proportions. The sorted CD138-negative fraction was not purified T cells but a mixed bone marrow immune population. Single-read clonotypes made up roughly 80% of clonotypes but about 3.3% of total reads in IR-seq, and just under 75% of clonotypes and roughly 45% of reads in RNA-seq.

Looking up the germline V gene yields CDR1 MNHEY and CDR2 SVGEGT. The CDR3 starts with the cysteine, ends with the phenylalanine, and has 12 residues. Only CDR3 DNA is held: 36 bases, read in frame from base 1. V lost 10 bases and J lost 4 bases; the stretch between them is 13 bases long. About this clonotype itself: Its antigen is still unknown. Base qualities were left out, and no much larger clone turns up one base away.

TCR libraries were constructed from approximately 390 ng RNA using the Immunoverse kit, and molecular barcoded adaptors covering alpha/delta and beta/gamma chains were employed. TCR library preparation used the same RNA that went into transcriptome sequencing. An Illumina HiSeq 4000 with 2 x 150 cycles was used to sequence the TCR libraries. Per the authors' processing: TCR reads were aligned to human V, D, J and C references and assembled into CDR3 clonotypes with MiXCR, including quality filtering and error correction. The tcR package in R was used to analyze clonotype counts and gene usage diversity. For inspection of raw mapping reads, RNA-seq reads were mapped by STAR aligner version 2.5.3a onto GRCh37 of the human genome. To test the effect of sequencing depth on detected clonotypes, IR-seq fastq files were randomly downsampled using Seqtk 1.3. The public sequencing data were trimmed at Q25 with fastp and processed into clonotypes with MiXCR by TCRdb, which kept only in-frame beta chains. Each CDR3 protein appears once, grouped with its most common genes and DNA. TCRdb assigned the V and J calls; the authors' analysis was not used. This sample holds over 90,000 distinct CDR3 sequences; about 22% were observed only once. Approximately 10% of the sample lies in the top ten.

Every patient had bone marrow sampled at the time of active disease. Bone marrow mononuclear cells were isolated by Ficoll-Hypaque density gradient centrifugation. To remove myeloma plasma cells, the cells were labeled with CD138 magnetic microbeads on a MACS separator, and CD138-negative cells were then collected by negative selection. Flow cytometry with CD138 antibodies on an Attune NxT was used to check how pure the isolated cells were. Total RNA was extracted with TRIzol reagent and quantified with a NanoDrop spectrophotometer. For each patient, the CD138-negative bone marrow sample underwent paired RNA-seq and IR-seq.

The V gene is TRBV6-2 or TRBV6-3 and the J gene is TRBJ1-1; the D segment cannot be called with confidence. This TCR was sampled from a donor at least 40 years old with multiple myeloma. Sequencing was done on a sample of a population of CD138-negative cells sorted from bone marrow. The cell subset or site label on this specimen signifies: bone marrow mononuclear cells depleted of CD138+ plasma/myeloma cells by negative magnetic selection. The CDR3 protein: CATTTSTTEAFF. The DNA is TGTGCCACGACAACGTCTACCACTGAAGCTTTCTTT.